The next 26 T cell receptor beta chains were all read from a single sample in a study of CD4 and CD8 cells across lung adenocarcinoma regions. TCRdb re-called the PCR reads with MiXCR, one entry per CDR3 protein. The sample contains some 12,000 distinct CDR3 sequences, roughly 43% of which appear only once. The sample was CD8+ T cells from the margin of a lung tumor. The receptors were sampled from a female donor with lung adenocarcinoma. The CD4 and CD8 labels of this study may be unreliable.

The rearrangement uses TRBV6-1 and TRBJ2-6; a weak D match, TRBD2 (5 bases). The germline V and J ends were trimmed by 7 bases and 3 bases, with 10 bases remaining between them. This CDR3 region has 14 residues. Germline V CDR1 and CDR2: MNHNS, SASEGT. The CDR3: CASIPGYGANVLTF. As DNA, the CDR3 is TGTGCCAGCATCCCGGGGTATGGGGCCAACGTCCTGACTTTC.

This clonotype was detected many times. The rearrangement joins TRBV9 to TRBJ2-1; 10 bases align to TRBD2. With V trimmed by 4 bases and J by 8 bases, 6 bases remained unmatched. CDR3 length: 14 residues. The germline CDR1 and CDR2 sequences are SGDLS and YYNGEE. CDR3 region: CASSNSGGPDEQFF. DNA for the CDR3: TGTGCCAGCAGCAATAGCGGGGGGCCGGATGAGCAGTTCTTC.

This clonotype was observed a few times. The chain has TRBV12-3 or TRBV12-4 and TRBJ2-2, with TRBD2 matching 7 bases. V was clipped by 1 base and J by 7 bases; unmatched bases: 6. This CDR3 comprises 15 residues. DNA for the CDR3: TGTGCCAGCAGTTTAGGGTCTGGGGAGGGCGGGGAGCTGTTTTTT. Its protein product is CASSLGSGEGGELFF.

This chain connects TRBV6-1 to TRBJ2-3; D is unresolved. The better agreement between TRBJ2-7 and the DNA end casts doubt on the J call. Germline CDR1 and CDR2: MNHNS and SASEGT. The CDR3 is made up of 15 amino acids. The CDR3 nucleotides are TGTGCCAGCGGTGGAGCTAGTGCGTGGTCAGACACGCAGTACTTC. Translated, it gives CASGGASAWSDTQYF.

The sample holds many counts of this clonotype. V usage is TRBV6-2 or TRBV6-3 and J usage is TRBJ2-2; possible D gene TRBD1, 7 bases. The V and J ends lost 3 bases and 6 bases respectively, with 20 bases between them. Germline V lookup: CDR1 MNHEY, CDR2 SVGEGT. CDR3 length equals 17 residues. CDR3 residues: CASSYQGGPEGPGELFF. The CDR3 DNA sequence: TGTGCCAGCAGTTATCAGGGGGGACCAGAAGGACCCGGGGAGCTGTTTTTT.

The chain employs TRBV3-1 and TRBJ2-1; D is unclear. In germline, CDR1 is LGHDT, CDR2 YNNKEL (reference sequence). Trimming pared 2 bases from V and 5 bases from J, leaving 7 bases between. This CDR3 has 13 residues. This chain's CDR3 is CASSQSADNEQFF. Written as DNA, the CDR3 is TGTGCCAGCAGCCAAAGCGCGGACAATGAGCAGTTCTTC.

The rearrangement uses TRBV6-1 and TRBJ2-3, with a tentative D call TRBD2 (6 bases). CDR3 length: 15 residues. The V and J ends lost 9 bases and 0 bases respectively, with 16 bases between them. The V gene's germline CDR1 is MNHNS and CDR2 SASEGT. CDR3 region: CARGLQAVSTDTQYF. CDR3 nucleotide sequence: TGTGCCAGGGGACTCCAGGCTGTGAGCACAGATACGCAGTATTTT.

In this sample, this clonotype turned up a few times. The chain links TRBV6-5 to TRBJ1-6; D not resolved. The CDR3 contains 14 residues. Trimming removed 6 bases at V and 3 bases at J, with 9 bases between. CDR1 is MNHEY, CDR2 SVGAGI, per germline. CDR3 in DNA: TGTGCCAGCAGCTCCGGGATCTATAATTCACCCCTCCACTTT. Translating it yields CASSSGIYNSPLHF.

This clonotype has just one count. The chain has TRBV9 and TRBJ1-4; perhaps TRBD1 as D (6 bases). V lost 7 bases and J lost 7, with 20 bases in between. The CDR3 totals 15 residues. Germline V lookup: CDR1 SGDLS, CDR2 YYNGEE. CDR3 DNA sequence: TGTGCCAGCGCCCAGCACTACAGGGACGGTGAAAAACTGTTTTTT. As protein: CASAQHYRDGEKLFF. Combining the CDR3 with reference TRBV9 and TRBJ1-4 gives the whole variable domain DSGVTQTPKHLITATGQRVTLRCSPRSGDLSVYWYQQSLDQGLQFLIQYYNGEERAKGNILERFSAQQFPDLHSELNLSSLELGDSALYFCASAQHYRDGEKLFFGSGTQLSVL.

This clonotype was picked up a small number of times. The genes are TRBV6-1 and TRBJ2-1; the match to TRBD2 covers 7 bases. Looked up from germline, CDR1 is MNHNS and CDR2 is SASEGT. The J segment lost 2 bases and the V segment lost 7 bases, leaving 8 bases of the junction unmatched. This CDR3 has 15 residues. The CDR3 sequence: CASTTSQRTYNEQFF. The CDR3 nucleotides are TGTGCCAGCACGACTAGCCAACGGACCTACAATGAGCAGTTCTTC.

V and J are TRBV25-1 and TRBJ1-1; the D gene is possibly TRBD1 (5 bases). V lost 8 bases to trimming and J lost 1 base, with 17 bases between them. The germline CDR1 and CDR2 sequences are MGHDK and SYGVNS. The CDR3 is made up of 15 amino acids. CDR3 sequence reads: CASSTSQGTNTEAFF. The DNA of the CDR3 is TGTGCCAGCTCAACAAGCCAGGGTACGAACACTGAAGCTTTCTTT.

The chain recombines TRBV6-1 with TRBJ2-1; D tentatively fits TRBD1 or TRBD2 (7 bases each). The assigned J gene may be wrong: the sequence end matches TRBJ2-7 better. Germline loops: CDR1 MNHNS, CDR2 SASEGT. This CDR3 contains 14 residues. The CDR3, as DNA: TGTGCCAGCAGTGAGTCAGGGGGGGCCTACGAGCAGTACTTC. Encoded protein: CASSESGGAYEQYF.

By frequency in the sample, this clonotype is medium-sized. This chain links TRBV6-1 with TRBJ1-2, with D unclear. Germline CDR1 reads MNHNS; CDR2 reads SASEGT. Deletions cut 0 bases from V and 7 bases from J, with 9 bases between. The CDR3 has 13 amino acids. The CDR3 nucleotides are TGTGCCAGCAGTGAAGCTGAACAGAGTGGCTACACCTTC. It is translated as CASSEAEQSGYTF.

This clonotype was detected only once. Compared with germline, one end of the junction differs, possibly owing to a read error. The chain has TRBV6-5 and TRBJ2-3, with TRBD2 as a possible D gene (7 bases). The J call may be wrong; the DNA end is better matched by TRBJ2-5. CDR1 is MNHEY, CDR2 SVGAGI, per germline. CDR3 size: 15 residues. Written as DNA, the CDR3 is TGTGCCAGGAGTTGGGGGGGCGAAGGCAAAGAGACCCAGTACTTC. As protein: CARSWGGEGKETQYF.

With regard to this clonotype: Sequence at one end of the junction differs from germline and may be a read error. This chain joins TRBV12-3 or TRBV12-4 and TRBJ2-2; D possibly matches TRBD1 or TRBD2 (6 bases each). The CDR3 is 17 amino acids. DNA for the CDR3: TGTGCCAGCAGTTACGATAGGGGGGTGTGGAACACAGAGAAGCTGTATTTT. This gives the protein CASSYDRGVWNTEKLYF.

A word on this clonotype: The junction departs from germline at one end; a sequencing error may be responsible. The gene calls are TRBV6-1 and TRBJ2-3, with D possibly TRBD2 on 6 matching bases. The V gene's germline CDR1 is MNHNS and CDR2 SASEGT. The length of the CDR3 is 15 residues. The CDR3 DNA follows: TGTGCCAGCAGTCCGAGCGGGCGGGGCCCAGATACGCAGTACTTT. It is translated as CASSPSGRGPDTQYF.

Only one count was recorded for this clonotype. The chain employs TRBV25-1 and TRBJ1-4; 9 bases are a match to TRBD1. Germline V gene sequence: CDR1 MGHDK, CDR2 SYGVNS. The CDR3 contains 15 residues. V gave up 3 bases and J gave up 5 bases; unmatched junction bases: 4. In nucleotides, the CDR3 is TGTGCCAGCAGTGATACCGGACAGGGGAATGAAAAACTGTTTTTT. Its translation is CASSDTGQGNEKLFF.

V usage is TRBV27 and J usage is TRBJ2-1; 8 positions agree with TRBD2. The tail of the sequence fits TRBJ2-3 better, so the J call may be wrong. The CDR3 runs to 15 residues. CDR1 is MNHEY, CDR2 SMNVEV, per germline (reference sequence). The CDR3 DNA follows: TGTGCCAGCAATTGGGAGCGGGGGCGGGGCAATGAGCAGTATTTT. It is translated as CASNWERGRGNEQYF.

The V gene is TRBV6-1, the J gene TRBJ2-7, with 8 bases identical to TRBD1. The V gene end was trimmed by 2 bases and the J gene end by 0 bases; junction bases not matched to a gene: 3. The CDR3 is made up of 15 amino acids. The germline V gene encodes CDR1 MNHNS and CDR2 SASEGT. The CDR3 sequence: CASSEQGASSYEQYF. DNA for the CDR3: TGTGCCAGCAGTGAACAGGGGGCTAGCTCCTACGAGCAGTACTTC.

DNA for the CDR3: TGTGCCTGGAGAGGGGACCTACGAGGGGATACGCAGTATTTT. This codes for CAWRGDLRGDTQYF. The chain carries TRBV30 and TRBJ2-3; D may be TRBD1 or TRBD2 (5 bases each). This CDR3 has 14 amino acids. V lost 3 bases and J 6 bases, leaving 16 bases between the germline ends. CDR1 and CDR2 (germline): GTSNPN, SVGIG (reference sequence).

In its sample, this clonotype was seen a few times. The genes are TRBV27 and TRBJ2-1; D is perhaps TRBD1 (6 bases). The CDR3 runs 20 residues. The V gene's germline CDR1 is MNHEY and CDR2 SMNVEV (reference sequence). Trimming took 8 bases from V and 0 from J, leaving 29 bases between them. CDR3: CASASRWNRVPSSSYNEQFF. In nucleotides, the CDR3 is TGTGCCAGCGCCTCCCGGTGGAACAGGGTACCGTCCTCCTCCTACAATGAGCAGTTCTTC.

The chain carries TRBV12-3 or TRBV12-4 and TRBJ2-4; D is unresolved. The J call may be incorrect, as the DNA end agrees better with TRBJ2-1. The CDR3 covers 14 residues. CDR3 sequence reads: CASSARSANNIQFF. The CDR3 region has the DNA TGTGCCAGCAGTGCGCGGAGCGCCAACAACATTCAGTTCTTC.

With regard to this clonotype: One junction end does not reproduce the germline sequence, and a read error may be involved. The V call is TRBV6-1, the J call TRBJ2-1, with D perhaps matching TRBD2 (6 bases). From germline, CDR1 is MNHNS and CDR2 SASEGT. There are 15 residues in the CDR3. The CDR3 spells CASRFYATSTNAQFF. DNA for the CDR3: TGTGCCAGCAGATTCTACGCTACTAGCACAAATGCGCAGTTCTTC.

The chain couples TRBV7-3 to TRBJ2-1; 7 bases map to TRBD1. In germline, CDR1 is SGHTA, CDR2 FQGTGA. V shed 4 bases, J shed 9 bases, and the junction held 3 bases outside the gene matches. The CDR3 covers 12 residues. The CDR3 DNA reads TGTGCCAGCAGCTCACAGGGGACTGAGCAGTTCTTC. Translation: CASSSQGTEQFF. Combining the CDR3 with reference TRBV7-3 and TRBJ2-1 gives the whole variable domain GAGVSQTPSNKVTEKGKYVELRCDPISGHTALYWYRQSLGQGPEFLIYFQGTGAADDSGLPNDRFFAVRPEGSVSTLKIQRTERGDSAVYLCASSSQGTEQFFGPGTRLTVL.

This clonotype was counted a few times. The chain carries TRBV6-1 and TRBJ2-1, with 13 bases fitting TRBD2. V shed 5 bases, J shed 9 bases, and the junction held 10 bases outside the gene matches. Germline-derived CDR1 and CDR2 are MNHNS and SASEGT. CDR3 length: 16 residues. The CDR3 region is CASSPTGTSGMAEQFF. As DNA, the CDR3 is TGTGCCAGCAGTCCCACCGGGACTAGCGGGATGGCTGAGCAGTTCTTC.

This clonotype was observed a handful of times. V and J are TRBV7-8 and TRBJ2-1, with D possibly matching TRBD2 (6 bases). The J call may be wrong; the DNA end is better matched by TRBJ2-5. This CDR3 region has 18 residues. CDR1 and CDR2 (germline): SGHVS, FQNEAQ. CDR3 coding DNA: TGTGCCAGCAGCTTTTTACATGGTGGCGGGAACTTTTGGGAGACCCAGTACTTC. As protein: CASSFLHGGGNFWETQYF.